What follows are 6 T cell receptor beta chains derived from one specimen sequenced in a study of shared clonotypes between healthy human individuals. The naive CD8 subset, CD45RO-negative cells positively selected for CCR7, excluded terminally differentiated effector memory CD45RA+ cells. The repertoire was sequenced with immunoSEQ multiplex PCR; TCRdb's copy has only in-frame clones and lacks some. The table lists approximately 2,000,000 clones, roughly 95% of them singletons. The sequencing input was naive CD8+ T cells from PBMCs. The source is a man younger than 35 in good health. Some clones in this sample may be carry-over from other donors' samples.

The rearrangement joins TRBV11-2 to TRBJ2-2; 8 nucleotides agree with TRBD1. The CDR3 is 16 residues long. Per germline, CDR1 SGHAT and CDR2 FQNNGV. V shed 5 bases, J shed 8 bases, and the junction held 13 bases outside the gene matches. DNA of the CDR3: TGTGCCAGCAGCCCATACGAGACAGGGGCAGCGGGGGAGCTGTTTTTT. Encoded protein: CASSPYETGAAGELFF.

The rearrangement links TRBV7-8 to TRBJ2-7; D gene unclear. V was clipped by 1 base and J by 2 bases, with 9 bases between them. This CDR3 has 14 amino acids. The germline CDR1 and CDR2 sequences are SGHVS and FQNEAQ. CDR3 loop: CASSLGGRPYEQYF. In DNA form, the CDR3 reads TGTGCCAGCAGCTTAGGAGGCAGGCCCTACGAGCAGTACTTC.

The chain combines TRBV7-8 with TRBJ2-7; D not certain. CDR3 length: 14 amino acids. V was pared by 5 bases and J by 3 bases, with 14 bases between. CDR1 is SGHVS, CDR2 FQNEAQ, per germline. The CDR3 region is CASSLGRIIYEQYF. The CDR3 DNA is TGTGCCAGCAGCCTAGGACGGATAATCTACGAGCAGTACTTC.

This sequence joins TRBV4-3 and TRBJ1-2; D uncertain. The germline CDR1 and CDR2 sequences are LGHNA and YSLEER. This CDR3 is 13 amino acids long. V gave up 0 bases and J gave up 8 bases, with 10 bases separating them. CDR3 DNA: TGCGCCAGCAGCCAAGATTGGGCGGGAGGCTACACCTTC. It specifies CASSQDWAGGYTF.

The CDR3 DNA follows: TGTGCCATCAGTGATCGGCTCGAATTGAACACTGAAGCTTTCTTT. The encoded protein is CAISDRLELNTEAFF. V and J are TRBV10-3 and TRBJ1-1, with D uncertain. V shed 3 bases and J shed 0 bases, with 11 bases lying between them. The germline V gene encodes CDR1 ENHRY and CDR2 SYGVKD. This CDR3 has 15 residues.

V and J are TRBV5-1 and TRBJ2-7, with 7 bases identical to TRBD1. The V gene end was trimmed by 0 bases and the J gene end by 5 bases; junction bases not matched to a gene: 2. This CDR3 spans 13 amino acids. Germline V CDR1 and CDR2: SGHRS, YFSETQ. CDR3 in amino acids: CASSLDRGDEQYF. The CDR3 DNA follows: TGCGCCAGCAGCTTGGACAGGGGTGACGAGCAGTACTTC. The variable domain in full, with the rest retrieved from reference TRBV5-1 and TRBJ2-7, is KAGVTQTPRYLIKTRGQQVTLSCSPISGHRSVSWYQQTPGQGLQFLFEYFSETQRNKGNFPGRFSGRQFSNSRSEMNVSTLELGDSALYLCASSLDRGDEQYFGPGTRLTVT.